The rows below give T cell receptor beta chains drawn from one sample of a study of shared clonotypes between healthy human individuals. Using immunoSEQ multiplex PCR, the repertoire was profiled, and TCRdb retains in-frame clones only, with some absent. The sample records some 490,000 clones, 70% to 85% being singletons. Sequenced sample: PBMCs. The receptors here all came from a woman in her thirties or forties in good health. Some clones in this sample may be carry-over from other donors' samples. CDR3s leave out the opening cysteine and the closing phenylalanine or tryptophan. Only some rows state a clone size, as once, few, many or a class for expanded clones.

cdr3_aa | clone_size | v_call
ASSQGVAEETQY | NA | TRBV16
ASSSHRASGRSGNEQF | NA | TRBV28
ASRGGNYGYT | few | TRBV28
ASSGTGSGNTIY | NA | TRBV2
ASSLEPGRASYEQY | NA | TRBV5-4
ASSPPAFELNTEAF | NA | TRBV18
ASSLGGQPQH | NA | TRBV28
ASSSSGEVYGYT | few | TRBV5-6
ASSVALAGTYEQY | NA | TRBV9
ASSYLRGSNNEQF | NA | TRBV11-2
ATSRDPVSNQPQH | NA | TRBV15
ASSLGGPPLH | NA | TRBV5-4
ASSRTVNQPQH | NA | TRBV28
ASSLGRTGQGAPQQY | NA | TRBV7-9
ASSTQGAEETQY | few | TRBV7-7
ASSLAGLWSYSTDTQY | NA | TRBV7-2
ASGRQGALRNTIY | NA | TRBV28
ASRRDRGNTEAF | few | TRBV2
ASSNGLAGLRADTQY | NA | TRBV5-1
ASSSGGSNTGELF | NA | TRBV7-3
ASSGGGGGNTIY | NA | TRBV11-3
ASSLAVTQY | NA | TRBV7-9
ASSQDYGYT | NA | TRBV28
ASSLVGRETQY | NA | TRBV7-2
ASSPGVSANTGELF | NA | TRBV2
ASSLGSGTYNEQF | NA | TRBV7-9
ASSMGRGSLDTQY | NA | TRBV19
ASNPGQGYGYT | NA | TRBV9